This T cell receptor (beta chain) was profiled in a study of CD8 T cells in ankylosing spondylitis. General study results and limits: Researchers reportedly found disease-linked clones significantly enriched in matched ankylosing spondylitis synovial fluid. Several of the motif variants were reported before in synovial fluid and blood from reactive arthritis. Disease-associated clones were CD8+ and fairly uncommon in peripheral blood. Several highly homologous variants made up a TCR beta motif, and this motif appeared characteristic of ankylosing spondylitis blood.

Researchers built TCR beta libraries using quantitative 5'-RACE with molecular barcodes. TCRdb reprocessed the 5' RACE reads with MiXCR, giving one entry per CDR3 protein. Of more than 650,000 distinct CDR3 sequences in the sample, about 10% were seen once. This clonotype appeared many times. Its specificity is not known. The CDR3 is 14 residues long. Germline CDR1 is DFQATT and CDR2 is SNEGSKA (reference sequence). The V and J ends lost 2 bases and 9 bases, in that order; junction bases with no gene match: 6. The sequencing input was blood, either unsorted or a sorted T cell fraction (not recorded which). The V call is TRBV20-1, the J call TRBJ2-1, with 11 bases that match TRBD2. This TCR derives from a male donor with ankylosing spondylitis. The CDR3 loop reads CSARLAGGRSEQFF. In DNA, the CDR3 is TGCAGTGCTAGACTAGCGGGAGGAAGGAGTGAGCAGTTCTTC.